This note documents a single TCR beta chain sequence. The antigen is undetermined. The data are from a study of cytomegalovirus exposure and HLA in healthy donors. General observations from the study: The study put under 200 TCR beta chains on its list as cytomegalovirus-associated.

Only in-frame clones appear in the TCRdb table, and some are missing; sequencing was by immunoSEQ multiplex PCR. The sample yields 150,000 to 200,000 clones, around 85% seen once. Separation from the roughly 600-subject first cohort characterized the roughly 120-subject validation cohort, to which the donors belonged. CDR1 is SGHTS and CDR2 is YDEGEE in the germline V gene. V dropped 5 bases and J dropped 4; count of bases not matched to a gene: 10. The CDR3 totals 15 residues. Material: PBMCs. The chain joins TRBV5-8 to TRBJ2-7; 9 bases are a match to TRBD1. The TCR sequence derives from a man aged 25 to 40 in good health and CMV-seropositive. CDR3: CASRRPGTGSYEQYF. Here the CDR3 DNA reads TGTGCCAGCAGACGTCCCGGGACAGGGAGTTACGAGCAGTACTTC. The entire variable domain, with the rest obtained from reference TRBV5-8 and TRBJ2-7, is as follows: EAGVTQSPTHLIKTRGQQATLRCSPISGHTSVYWYQQALGLGLQFLLWYDEGEERNRGNFPPRFSGRQFPNYSSELNVNALELEDSALYLCASRRPGTGSYEQYFGPGTRLTVT.